The entry below gives a single TCR beta chain sequence along with its context. The data derive from a study of blood T cell repertoires in COVID-19. About the study: PBMCs, B-cell-depleted T cells, or T cells were the source of the cDNA or gDNA that made up the material.

In the original processing: Estimated nucleated cell counts came from reference gene primer amplification. Sequencing was performed with immunoSEQ multiplex PCR; in TCRdb, only in-frame clones are kept and a portion is missing. V and J calls and clone size follow that table, whereas D and trimming were derived from the DNA. The data show 410,000 or so clones, with 86% seen just once and over 1.3% held by the top ten. The source material was peripheral blood. This receptor was taken from a woman aged 30 to 39 with active or convalescent COVID-19.

The CDR3 loop reads CASSYFRGNTGELFF. In DNA, the CDR3 is TGTGCCAGCAGTTATTTCCGGGGGAACACCGGGGAGCTGTTTTTT. V is TRBV6-5 and J is TRBJ2-2; TRBD2 might be the D (5 bases). Per the germline V gene, CDR1 is MNHEY and CDR2 is SVGAGI. The CDR3 contains 15 residues. Trimming stripped 3 bases from V and 1 base from J, with 9 bases between.